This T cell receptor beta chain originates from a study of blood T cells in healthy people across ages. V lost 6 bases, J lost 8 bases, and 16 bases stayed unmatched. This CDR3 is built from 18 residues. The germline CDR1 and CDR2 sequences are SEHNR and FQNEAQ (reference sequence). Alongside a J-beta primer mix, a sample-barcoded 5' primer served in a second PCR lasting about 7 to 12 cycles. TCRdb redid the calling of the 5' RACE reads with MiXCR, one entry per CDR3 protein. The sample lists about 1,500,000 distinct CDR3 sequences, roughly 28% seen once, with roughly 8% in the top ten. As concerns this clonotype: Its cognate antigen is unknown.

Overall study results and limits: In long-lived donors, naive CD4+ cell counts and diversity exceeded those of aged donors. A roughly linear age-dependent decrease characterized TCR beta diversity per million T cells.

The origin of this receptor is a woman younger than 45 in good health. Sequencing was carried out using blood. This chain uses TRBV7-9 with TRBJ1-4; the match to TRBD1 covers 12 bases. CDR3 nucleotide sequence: TGTGCCAGCAGTTCGGGCGGGACAGGGGGCTTTCGTGGGGAAAAACTGTTTTTT. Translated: CASSSGGTGGFRGEKLFF.